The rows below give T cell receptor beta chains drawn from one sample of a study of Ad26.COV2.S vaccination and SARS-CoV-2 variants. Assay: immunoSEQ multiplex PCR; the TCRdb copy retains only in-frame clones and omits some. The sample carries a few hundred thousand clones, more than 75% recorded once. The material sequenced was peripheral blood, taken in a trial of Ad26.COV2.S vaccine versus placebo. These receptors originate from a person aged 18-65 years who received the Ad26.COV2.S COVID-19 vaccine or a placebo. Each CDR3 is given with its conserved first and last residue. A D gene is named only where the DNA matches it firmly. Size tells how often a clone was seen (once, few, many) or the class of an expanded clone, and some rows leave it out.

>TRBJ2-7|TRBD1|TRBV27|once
TGTGCCAGCAGTTTATCTGGGCAGGGGGTAAGCTACGAGCAGTACTTC
CASSLSGQGVSYEQYF
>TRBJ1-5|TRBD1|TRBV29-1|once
TGCAGCGTTTGTACAGGGGGCTACCAGCCCCAGCATTTT
CSVCTGGYQPQHF
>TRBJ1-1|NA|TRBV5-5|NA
TGTGCCAGCAGCTTGGAGGGGGTCAGGAACACTGAAGCTTTCTTT
CASSLEGVRNTEAFF
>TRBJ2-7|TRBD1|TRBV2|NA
TGTGCCAGCAGTGGGGGGGACAGGGGTATCGACGAGCAGTACTTC
CASSGGDRGIDEQYF
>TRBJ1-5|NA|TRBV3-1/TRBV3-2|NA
TGTGCCAGCAGCCGAGGACAAAGCAACCAGCCCCAGCATTTT
CASSRGQSNQPQHF
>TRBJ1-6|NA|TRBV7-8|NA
TGTGCCAGCAGCCTGGGGGCAGGGGTTAATTCACCCCTCCACTTT
CASSLGAGVNSPLHF
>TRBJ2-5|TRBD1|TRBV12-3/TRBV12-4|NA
TGTGCCAGCAGTCGACAGGGAGAAGAGACCCAGTACTTC
CASSRQGEETQYF
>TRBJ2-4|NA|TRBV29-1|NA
TGCAGCGTTGTGGACAGCCTAGCCAAAAACATTCAGTACTTC
CSVVDSLAKNIQYF
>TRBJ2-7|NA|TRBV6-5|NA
TGTGCCAGCAGTCCCCGACTAGAGTTAGGGCAGTACTTC
CASSPRLELGQYF
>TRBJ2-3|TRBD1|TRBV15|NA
TGTGCCACCAGCAGGGGGGACAGTTCCACAGATACGCAGTATTTT
CATSRGDSSTDTQYF
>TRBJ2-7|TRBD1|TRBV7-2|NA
TGTGCCAGCAGCTTAGGGACAGGGGGTAAAAGCTCCTACGAGCAGTACTTC
CASSLGTGGKSSYEQYF
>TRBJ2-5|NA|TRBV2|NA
TGTGCCAGCAGTGAAGGAAGGGAGACCCAGTACTTC
CASSEGRETQYF
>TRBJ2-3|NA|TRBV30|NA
TGTGCCTGGAGTGTACAGTTTACTAGCACAGATACGCAGTATTTT
CAWSVQFTSTDTQYF
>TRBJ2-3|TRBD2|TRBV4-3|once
TGCGCCAGCAGCCGAGGGACTAGCGGTAGCACAGATACGCAGTATTTT
CASSRGTSGSTDTQYF
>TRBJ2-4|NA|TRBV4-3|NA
TGCGCCAGCAGCCAAGATATGGCAGGGGTAAACATTCAGTACTTC
CASSQDMAGVNIQYF
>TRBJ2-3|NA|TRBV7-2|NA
TGTGCCAGCAGCTTAGTGAGTGGGCAAACAAATACGCAGTATTTT
CASSLVSGQTNTQYF
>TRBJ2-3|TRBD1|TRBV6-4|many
TGTGCCAGCAGTGACGGGACAGGGGGCACAGATACGCAGTATTTT
CASSDGTGGTDTQYF
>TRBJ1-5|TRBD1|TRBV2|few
TGTGCCAGCAGGGGACAGGGGCGATATAGCAATCAGCCCCAGCATTTT
CASRGQGRYSNQPQHF
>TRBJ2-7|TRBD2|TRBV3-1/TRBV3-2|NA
TGTGCCAGCAGCCAAGTAACGGGTAACGGACTAGCGGTGGACGAGCAGTACTTC
CASSQVTGNGLAVDEQYF
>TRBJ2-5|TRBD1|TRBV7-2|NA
TGTGCCAGCAGCAGAGGGGGACAGGGGTTGTCCCAAGAGACCCAGTACTTC
CASSRGGQGLSQETQYF
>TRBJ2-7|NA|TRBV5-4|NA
TGTGCCAGCAGCCGCCCGGGGCCCTACGAGCAGTACTTC
CASSRPGPYEQYF
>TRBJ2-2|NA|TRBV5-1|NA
TGCGCCAGCAGCTTGTTTGGGGACATTAACACCGGGGAGCTGTTTTTT
CASSLFGDINTGELFF
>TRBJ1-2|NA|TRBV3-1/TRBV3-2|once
TGTGCCAGCAGCCAAGAGGACAGATATGGCTACACCTTC
CASSQEDRYGYTF
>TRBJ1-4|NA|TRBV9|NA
TGTGCCAGCCGGGAAAGAACCGAGAAACTGTTTTTT
CASRERTEKLFF
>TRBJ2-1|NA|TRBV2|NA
TGTGCCAGCAGTTACCCCCGAGAGAGCGGAAGCTCCTACAATGAGCAGTTCTTC
CASSYPRESGSSYNEQFF
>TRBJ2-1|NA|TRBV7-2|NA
TGTGCCAGCAGCCAAAATTCAGGGTCTTACTTATACAATGAGCAGTTCTTC
CASSQNSGSYLYNEQFF
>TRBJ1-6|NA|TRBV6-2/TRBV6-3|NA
TGTGCCAGCAGTTACTCGGCAGGGCGTTCACCCCTCCACTTT
CASSYSAGRSPLHF
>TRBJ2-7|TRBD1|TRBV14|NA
TGTGCCAGCAGCGAGGAAGACAGGGAGCCCGACGAGCAGTACTTC
CASSEEDREPDEQYF
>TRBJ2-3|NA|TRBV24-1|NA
TGTGCCACCAGTGACCTTAGCACAGATACGCAGTATTTT
CATSDLSTDTQYF
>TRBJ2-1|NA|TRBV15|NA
TGTGCCACCAGCAAAGGGGGGCCTAGGGGGTCCTACAATGAGCAGTTCTTC
CATSKGGPRGSYNEQFF
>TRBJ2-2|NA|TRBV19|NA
TGTGCCAGTAGTATAGCGTGGGAGGGACAACTGAACACCGGGGAGCTGTTTTTT
CASSIAWEGQLNTGELFF
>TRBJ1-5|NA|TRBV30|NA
TGTGCCTGGAGTGTACAAGGCAGGGGTGGCAATCAGCCCCAGCATTTT
CAWSVQGRGGNQPQHF
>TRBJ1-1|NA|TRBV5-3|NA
TGTGCCAGAAGCGTGGAGTTGTGGGATACTGAAGCTTTCTTT
CARSVELWDTEAFF
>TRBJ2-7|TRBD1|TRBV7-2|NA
TGTGCCAGCAGCTCGACACAGGGGTCCTACGAGCAGTACTTC
CASSSTQGSYEQYF
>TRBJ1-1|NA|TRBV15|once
TGTGCCACCAGCACCTCCCGGGCCTTATACACTGAAGCTTTCTTT
CATSTSRALYTEAFF
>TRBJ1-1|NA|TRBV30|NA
TGTGCCTGGACCAAGGACAGATACGACACTGAAGCTTTCTTT
CAWTKDRYDTEAFF
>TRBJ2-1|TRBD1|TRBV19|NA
TGTGCCAGTCAAGACAGGGTCTACAATGAGCAGTTCTTC
CASQDRVYNEQFF
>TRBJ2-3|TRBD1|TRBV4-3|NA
TGCGCCAGCAGCCAACACCAAAGACGACAGGGAGGCACAGATACGCAGTATTTT
CASSQHQRRQGGTDTQYF
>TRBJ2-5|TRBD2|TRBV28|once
TGTGCCAGCAGTCCGGGGGGCCAAGAGACCCAGTACTTC
CASSPGGQETQYF
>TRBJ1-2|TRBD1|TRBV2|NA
TGTGCCAGCACTCCGGACAGGGGATCGTCGCACTATGGCTACACCTTC
CASTPDRGSSHYGYTF
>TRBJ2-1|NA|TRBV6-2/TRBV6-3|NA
TGTGCCAGCAGTTTCCTCTCCTACAATGAGCAGTTCTTC
CASSFLSYNEQFF
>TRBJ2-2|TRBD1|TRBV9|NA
TGTGCCAGCAGCGCTACAGGGGGCCACGGGGAGCTGTTTTTT
CASSATGGHGELFF
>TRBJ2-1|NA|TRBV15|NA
TGTGCCACCAGCACTTACACCGGGGGTAAGGGTGAGCAGTTCTTC
CATSTYTGGKGEQFF
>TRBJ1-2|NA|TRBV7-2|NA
TGTGCCAGCAGGGTTCTCGATGGCTACACCTTC
CASRVLDGYTF
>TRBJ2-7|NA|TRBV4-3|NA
TGCGCCAGCAGCCAAGATAGCTCCCTTTCCTACGAGCAGTACTTC
CASSQDSSLSYEQYF
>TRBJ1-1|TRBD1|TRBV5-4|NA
TGTGCCAGCAGCCCCCGGGACAGACGGAATGAAGCTTTCTTT
CASSPRDRRNEAFF
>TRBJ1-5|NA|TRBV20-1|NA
TGCAGTGCTAGTGAACCGGGACCTAATCAGCCCCAGCATTTT
CSASEPGPNQPQHF
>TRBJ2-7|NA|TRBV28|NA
TGTGCCAGCACCGAGGGTAACTACGAGCAGTACTTC
CASTEGNYEQYF
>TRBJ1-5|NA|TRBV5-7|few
TGTGCCAGCAGCCCACCCATTTCTCATAATCAGCCCCAGCATTTT
CASSPPISHNQPQHF
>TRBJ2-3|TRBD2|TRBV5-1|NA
TGCGCCAGCAGCCCGGGACTAGCGGGGTCTCATACGCAGTATTTT
CASSPGLAGSHTQYF
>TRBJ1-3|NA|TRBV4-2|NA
TGTGCCAGCAGCCAAGAAAGTGGCAGGGGTGGAAACACCATATATTTT
CASSQESGRGGNTIYF
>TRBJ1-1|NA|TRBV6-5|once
TGTGCCAGTCCTCCCCGCCGGCATGTGAACACTGAAGCTTTCTTT
CASPPRRHVNTEAFF
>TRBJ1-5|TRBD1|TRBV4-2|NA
TGTGCCAGCAGCCAGAGGACAGGGGTCAATCAGCCCCAGCATTTT
CASSQRTGVNQPQHF
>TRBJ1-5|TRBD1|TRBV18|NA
TGTGCCAGCTCACCGGGACAGGGGCGGGGGAGCAATCAGCCCCAGCATTTT
CASSPGQGRGSNQPQHF
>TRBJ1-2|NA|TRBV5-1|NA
TGCGCCAGCAGCTCCTTTTCAGCAGTGAGTGATGGCTACACCTTC
CASSSFSAVSDGYTF
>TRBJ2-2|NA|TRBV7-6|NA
TGTGCCAGCAGCATACAGGGAGGACAGAACACCGGGGAGCTGTTTTTT
CASSIQGGQNTGELFF
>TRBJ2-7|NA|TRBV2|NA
TGTGCCAGCAGTGGCATATCCTACGAGCAGTACTTC
CASSGISYEQYF